Judged by frequency, the clone carrying this T cell receptor (beta chain) is large. After re-calling the 10x single-cell sequencing reads, TCRdb lists one entry per CDR3 protein, DNA absent. The sample has over 1,400 distinct CDR3 sequences. This record belongs to a study of CD8 T cells in cerebrospinal fluid in Alzheimer's disease. The CDR3 has 16 amino acids. Per the germline V gene, CDR1 is MNHNS and CDR2 is SASEGT. This receptor was identified in a human donor with Alzheimer's disease. The sequenced material came from cerebrospinal fluid. The V gene is TRBV6-1, the J gene TRBJ2-6; the D gene TCRdb calls, TRBD1, cannot be checked with no DNA. The CDR3 reads CALTTGANSGANVLTF.